Included here is one T cell receptor (beta chain) sequence, with context. How the authors handled the data: Estimation of nucleated cell counts relied on the amplification of reference gene primers. Profiled with immunoSEQ multiplex PCR; TCRdb holds only in-frame clones, not every one. V, J and clone size were drawn from that table, and D and trimming were deduced from the DNA. This sample has some 180,000 clones, with about 83% found just once. This specimen comes from a study of blood T cell repertoires in COVID-19. Study at large: COVID-19 samples, acute and convalescent, were from the United States, Italy and Spain. T cells, B-cell-depleted T cells, or PBMCs supplied cDNA or gDNA.

Unmatched junction bases numbered 5, after V lost 6 bases and J lost 0 bases. CDR3 length equals 14 residues. Germline V gives CDR1 MNHEY, CDR2 SMNVEV (reference sequence). The sequence derives from a woman in her 70s who had recovered from COVID-19. This chain links TRBV27 with TRBJ2-7; 7 nucleotides align to TRBD1. Sequenced input: peripheral blood. CDR3 in DNA: TGTGCCAGCAGGATGACAGGGCTCTCCTACGAGCAGTACTTC. Its protein is CASRMTGLSYEQYF.